This T cell receptor beta chain was captured in a study of T-cell memory formation after mild COVID-19. About the research overall: Clusters were largely donor specific. Overall study results and limits: CD4+ contracting clones were found mainly in CM and EM, and CD8+ ones in EMRA. Within pre-infection memory, some responding clones were found, suggesting cross-reactive memory joined.

Concerning this clonotype itself: Its matching antigen is unknown.

CDR3 size: 17 residues. Germline lookup yields CDR1 SGHTA and CDR2 FQGNSA. Trimming cost V 4 bases and J 0 bases, with 13 bases left between them. From 5'RACE with constant-segment primers came TCR alpha and TCR beta cDNA libraries that carried sample barcodes and UMIs. MiXCR, applied by TCRdb to the 5' RACE reads, yields one record per CDR3 protein. The table has 250,000 or so distinct CDR3 sequences, around 17% seen once; the top ten hold approximately 22%. The V gene is TRBV7-2, the J gene TRBJ2-6; D gene unclear. Sequencing was done on a sample of PBMCs or a T cell subset sorted from them (not recorded which). This receptor was taken from a man between 18 and 35 years old who had mild COVID-19 (a few samples of this study predate the infection). Cell type and time point are not known. CDR3 in DNA: TGTGCCAGCAGCTCCCTTAACCCGGGCTCTGGGGCCAACGTCCTGACTTTC. This codes for CASSSLNPGSGANVLTF.